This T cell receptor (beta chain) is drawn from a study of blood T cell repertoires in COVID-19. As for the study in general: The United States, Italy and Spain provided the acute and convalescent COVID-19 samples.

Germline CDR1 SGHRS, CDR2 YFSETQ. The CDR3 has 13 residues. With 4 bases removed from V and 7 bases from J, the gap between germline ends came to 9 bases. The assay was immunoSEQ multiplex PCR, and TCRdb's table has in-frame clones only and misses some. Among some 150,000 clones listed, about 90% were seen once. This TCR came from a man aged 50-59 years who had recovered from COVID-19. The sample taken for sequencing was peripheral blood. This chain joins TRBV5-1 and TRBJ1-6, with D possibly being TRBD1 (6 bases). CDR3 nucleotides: TGCGCCAGCAGCCCTCAGGGGAATTCACCCCTCCACTTT. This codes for CASSPQGNSPLHF.